These 2 T cell receptor beta chains share one sample of origin, sequenced in a study of beta chain features in type 1 diabetes. Expressed TCRB transcripts were sequenced because the isolated RNA had all been reverse transcribed beforehand. Sequenced by immunoSEQ multiplex PCR; TCRdb stores in-frame clones only, minus some. The sample has 110,000 to 150,000 clones, less than 10% seen once. The sequenced sample consisted of central memory CD4+ T cells from blood. These receptors originate from a woman between 35 and 50 years old in good health.

The J gene is TRBJ2-5, the V gene TRBV5-4; 8 bases align to TRBD1. Germline-derived CDR1 and CDR2 are SGHNT and YYREEE (reference sequence). Trimming cost V 5 bases and J 6 bases; bases outside gene matches: 6. The CDR3 extends over 13 amino acids. The chain's CDR3 is CASSTGGEKTQYF. In DNA, the CDR3 is TGTGCCAGCAGTACAGGGGGTGAAAAGACCCAGTACTTC.

This chain links TRBV5-4 with TRBJ2-6; D might be TRBD1 (6 bases). The CDR3 has 18 residues. Trimming removed 4 bases from V and 0 bases from J, with 17 bases in between. Germline loops: CDR1 SGHNT, CDR2 YYREEE (reference sequence). CDR3: CASSPGTLTASGANVLTF. The CDR3 coding sequence is TGTGCCAGCAGCCCAGGGACACTCACAGCCTCTGGGGCCAACGTCCTGACTTTC.